Included here is one T cell receptor (beta chain) sequence, with context. The CDR3 consists of 15 residues. Germline loops: CDR1 SGHNT, CDR2 YENEEA. V lost 0 bases, J lost 0 bases, and 8 bases lay in between. This record comes from a study of T cell changes during pregnancy in multiple sclerosis. Measured with immunoSEQ multiplex PCR; TCRdb has only the in-frame clones, and not every one. The table has 70,000 to 80,000 clones, just over 90% seen once. The chain recombines TRBV11-3 with TRBJ1-1; no firm D call. Sequenced here: CD4+ T cells from peripheral blood mononuclear cells, sampled before pregnancy. This receptor was identified in a female donor with multiple sclerosis, enrolled in a pregnancy study. CDR3 in amino acids: CASSLEGSLNTEAFF. DNA for the CDR3: TGTGCCAGCAGCTTAGAGGGCAGCTTGAACACTGAAGCTTTCTTT.